Each of the 4 T cell receptor beta chains below was sequenced from the same sample in a study of T cells in Graves' hyperthyroidism and ophthalmopathy. Amplification of TCR beta CDR3 regions used RNA as the template. The HTBI set primed first-round TCR CDR3 RT-PCR. A single record per CDR3 protein comes from TCRdb applying MiXCR to the multiplex PCR reads. Of 460,000 or so distinct CDR3 sequences in the sample, under 15% were seen once. The sequencing sample was made of blood. The receptors originated from a woman aged 18-30 years with Graves' hyperthyroidism.

The genes are TRBV29-1 and TRBJ2-3; D possibly corresponds to TRBD1 (6 bases). Trimming pared 7 bases from V and 4 bases from J, leaving 18 bases between. From germline, CDR1 is SQVTM and CDR2 ANQGSEA. CDR3 length: 14 residues. CDR3 in DNA: TGCAGCGCCCGGGACAAAACCCTCCCAGATACGCAGTATTTT. Residues: CSARDKTLPDTQYF.

A remark on this clonotype: Germline and junction disagree at one end, which may indicate a read error. The chain recombines TRBV20-1 with TRBJ1-1; D is undetermined. The CDR3 is made up of 13 amino acids. The V gene's germline CDR1 is DFQATT and CDR2 SNEGSKA (reference sequence). This chain's CDR3 is CSASPNLNTETFF. The CDR3 DNA reads TGCAGTGCTAGCCCGAACCTGAACACTGAAACTTTCTTT.

This clonotype was counted at least ten times. V is TRBV19 and J is TRBJ2-1; D possibly corresponds to TRBD2 (5 bases). Germline CDR1 reads LNHDA; CDR2 reads SQIVND (reference sequence). The V end was cut by 5 bases, the J end by 3 bases, with 14 bases between. The CDR3 has 15 residues. CDR3 residues: CASSLGLVYYNEQFF. In DNA, the CDR3 is TGTGCCAGTAGTTTAGGACTGGTGTACTACAATGAGCAGTTCTTC.

Here the CDR3 DNA reads TGTGCCAGCAGCTTAGGAACCAAAAGGAACTATGGCTACACCTTC. Encoded protein: CASSLGTKRNYGYTF. V is TRBV11-3 and J is TRBJ1-2, with D hard to call. The ends were cut back, 1 base at V and 2 bases at J, with 11 bases in the middle. This CDR3 spans 15 amino acids. The V gene's germline CDR1 is SGHNT and CDR2 YENEEA.